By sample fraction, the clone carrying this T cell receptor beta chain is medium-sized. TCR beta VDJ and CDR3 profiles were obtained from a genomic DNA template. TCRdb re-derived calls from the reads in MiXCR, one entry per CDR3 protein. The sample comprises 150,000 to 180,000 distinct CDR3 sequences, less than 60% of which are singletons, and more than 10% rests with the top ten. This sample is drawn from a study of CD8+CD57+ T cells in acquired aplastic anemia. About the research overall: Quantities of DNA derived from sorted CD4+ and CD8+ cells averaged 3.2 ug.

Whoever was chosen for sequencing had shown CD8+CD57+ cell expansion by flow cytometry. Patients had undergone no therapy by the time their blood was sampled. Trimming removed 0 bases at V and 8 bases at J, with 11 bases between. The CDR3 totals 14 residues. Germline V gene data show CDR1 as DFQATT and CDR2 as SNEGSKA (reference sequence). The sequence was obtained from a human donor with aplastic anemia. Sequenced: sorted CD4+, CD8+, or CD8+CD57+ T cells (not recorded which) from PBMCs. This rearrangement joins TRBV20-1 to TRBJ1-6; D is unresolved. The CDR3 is CSAREGGDYSPLHF. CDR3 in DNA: TGCAGTGCTAGAGAGGGTGGGGATTATTCACCCCTCCACTTT.